Below, 21 T cell receptor beta chains from the same sample are listed, as sequenced in a study of blood T cell repertoires in COVID-19. The data were produced by immunoSEQ multiplex PCR, yet TCRdb's version contains in-frame clones alone and is incomplete. The table lists around 200,000 clones, roughly four fifths of them singletons. What was sequenced was peripheral blood. These receptors were taken from a young man with active or convalescent COVID-19.

The chain links TRBV19 to TRBJ1-5; TRBD1 matches 8 bases. CDR1 LNHDA and CDR2 SQIVND come from the germline V gene (reference sequence). With V trimmed by 8 bases and J by 5 bases, 5 bases remained unmatched. The CDR3 sequence is 13 residues long. In DNA, the CDR3 is TGTGCCAGTGTTGGACAGGGAGATCAGCCCCAGCATTTT. This gives the protein CASVGQGDQPQHF.

This clone was observed a single time. The genes are TRBV28 and TRBJ2-1; D possibly corresponds to TRBD1 (5 bases). Germline V CDR1 and CDR2: MDHEN, SYDVKM. The CDR3 extends over 13 amino acids. Between the trimmed V and J ends, which lost 5 bases and 9 bases, there was a span of 14 bases. For the CDR3, the DNA is TGTGCCAGCAGTCCCTCAGGGTTCGGTGAGCAGTTCTTC. Translated, it gives CASSPSGFGEQFF.

The chain carries TRBV6-6 and TRBJ2-2; 10 nucleotides align to TRBD1. This CDR3 has 16 residues. The germline V gene encodes CDR1 MNHNY and CDR2 SVGAGI (reference sequence). V trimming: 0 bases; J trimming: 6 bases; junction bases outside the gene matches: 4. This CDR3 is CASSYSGQGMAGELFF. As DNA, the CDR3 is TGTGCCAGCAGTTACTCGGGACAGGGGATGGCCGGGGAGCTGTTTTTT.

This chain uses TRBV29-1 with TRBJ1-2, with no clear D. The CDR3 length is 13 residues. V dropped 0 bases and J dropped 6 bases, with 11 bases sitting between them. CDR1 SQVTM and CDR2 ANQGSEA come from the germline V gene. Here the CDR3 DNA reads TGCAGCGTTGAAGATCTGGCACCAGATGGCTACACCTTC. This sequence encodes CSVEDLAPDGYTF.

The chain has TRBV29-1 and TRBJ1-1; 7 positions agree with TRBD1. The V and J ends lost 4 bases and 1 base, in that order; junction bases with no gene match: 3. The CDR3 is 13 amino acids. Per germline, CDR1 SQVTM and CDR2 ANQGSEA. This CDR3 reads CSVGGGANTEAFF. CDR3 nucleotides: TGCAGCGTTGGAGGGGGCGCGAACACTGAAGCTTTCTTT.

The rearrangement joins TRBV7-9 to TRBJ2-7, with 9 bases identical to TRBD1. Looked up from germline, CDR1 is SEHNR and CDR2 is FQNEAQ (reference sequence). J lost 3 bases, V lost 5 bases, and 8 bases had no gene match. The CDR3 has 15 residues. CDR3 sequence: CASSPRDRAYYEQYF. The CDR3 coding sequence is TGTGCCAGCAGCCCGCGGGACAGGGCCTACTACGAGCAGTACTTC.

The chain recombines TRBV6-6 with TRBJ1-6; D remains ambiguous. CDR1 and CDR2 from the germline V gene are MNHNY and SVGAGI (reference sequence). Trimming cost V 4 bases and J 4 bases, with 8 bases left between them. CDR3 size: 14 residues. CDR3 DNA sequence: TGTGCCAGCAGTTCGACGGAGTATAATTCACCCCTCCACTTT. Amino acids: CASSSTEYNSPLHF.

J is TRBJ1-5 and V is TRBV28; D is undetermined. The V end lost 4 bases, the J end lost 0 bases, and 16 bases lay between the germline ends. Germline-derived CDR1 and CDR2 are MDHEN and SYDVKM. This CDR3 has 17 amino acids. Written as DNA, the CDR3 is TGTGCCAGCAGTTCACCGGAGACGGCGTATAGCAATCAGCCCCAGCATTTT. As protein: CASSSPETAYSNQPQHF.

The V call is TRBV7-2, the J call TRBJ2-1; 13 bases are a match to TRBD2. The CDR3 is 15 residues long. CDR1 and CDR2 from the germline V gene are SGHTA and FQGNSA. Losses at the gene ends were 3 bases for V and 4 bases for J; bases not matched to a gene: 0. The CDR3, as DNA: TGTGCCAGCAGCTTGGGACTAGCGGGGTACAATGAGCAGTTCTTC. It encodes CASSLGLAGYNEQFF.

V usage is TRBV7-9 and J usage is TRBJ1-5; D is undetermined. The CDR3 spans 13 residues. Germline CDR1 SEHNR, CDR2 FQNEAQ (reference sequence). With 4 bases removed from V and 0 bases from J, the gap between germline ends came to 4 bases. The CDR3: CASSYHSNQPQHF. The CDR3 coding sequence is TGTGCCAGCAGCTATCATAGCAATCAGCCCCAGCATTTT.

The V call is TRBV4-1, the J call TRBJ2-2; D might be TRBD1 (6 bases). The V and J ends lost 3 bases and 5 bases respectively, with 22 bases between them. The germline CDR1 and CDR2 sequences are MGHRA and YSYEKL. The CDR3 covers 18 residues. The CDR3: CASSQLPARDTSTGELFF. CDR3 DNA: TGCGCCAGCAGCCAGCTCCCCGCCCGGGACACCTCTACCGGGGAGCTGTTTTTT.

V gene TRBV30 combines with J gene TRBJ1-6; D might be TRBD1 (6 bases). V lost 5 bases to trimming and J lost 14 bases, with 16 bases between them. This CDR3 region has 12 residues. Germline CDR1 reads GTSNPN; CDR2 reads SVGIG (reference sequence). This chain's CDR3 is CAWLDSGWSLHF. The CDR3 region has the DNA TGTGCCTGGCTGGACAGCGGATGGTCCCTCCACTTT. The whole variable domain, remainder taken from reference TRBV30 and TRBJ1-6, is SQTIHQWPATLVQPVGSPLSLECTVEGTSNPNLYWYRQAAGRGLQLLFYSVGIGQISSEVPQNLSASRPQDRQFILSSKKLLLSDSGFYLCAWLDSGWSLHFGNGTRLTVT.

The V gene is TRBV5-4, the J gene TRBJ1-1; 9 nucleotides match TRBD1. The CDR3 runs 16 residues. CDR1 SGHNT and CDR2 YYREEE come from the germline V gene (reference sequence). V lost 3 bases to trimming and J lost 0 bases; unmatched junction nucleotides: 6. The CDR3 nucleotides are TGTGCCAGCAGCTCCCGGGACAGGGCTATGAACACTGAAGCTTTCTTT. It specifies CASSSRDRAMNTEAFF.

The V gene is TRBV7-3, the J gene TRBJ1-1; no definite D call. Germline lookup yields CDR1 SGHTA and CDR2 FQGTGA. Trimming took 1 base from V and 2 from J, leaving 5 bases between them. The CDR3 totals 13 residues. The CDR3 spells CASSLNGNTEAFF. The CDR3 region has the DNA TGTGCCAGCAGCTTAAACGGTAACACTGAAGCTTTCTTT.

This clone turned up a few times. The chain carries TRBV3-1 (or the pseudogene TRBV3-2) and TRBJ1-1; D is unclear. The V gene lost 4 bases and the J gene lost 5 bases, with 11 bases spanning the gap. The CDR3 is 13 amino acids. Germline V lookup: CDR1 LGHDT, CDR2 YNNKEL (reference sequence). The CDR3 coding sequence is TGTGCCAGCAGCCGAGCGGATGGGACTGAAGCTTTCTTT. Protein sequence: CASSRADGTEAFF.

This chain connects TRBV11-2 to TRBJ2-7; 10 bases align to TRBD1. Germline V gene lookup returns CDR1 SGHAT and CDR2 FQNNGV. The CDR3 extends over 12 amino acids. V lost 5 bases to trimming and J lost 6 bases; unmatched junction nucleotides: 1. The CDR3 region has the DNA TGTGCCAGCAGCCGGGACAGGGGCGAGCAGTACGTC. Protein: CASSRDRGEQYV.

As DNA, the CDR3 is TGTGCCAGCAGTCCCGCCGGGACTGTTACCTACGAGCAGTACTTC. Translation gives CASSPAGTVTYEQYF. The chain has TRBV6-5 and TRBJ2-7, with a weak D call TRBD2 (6 bases). Germline CDR1 MNHEY, CDR2 SVGAGI. V was clipped by 5 bases and J by 2 bases, with 16 bases between them. There are 15 residues in the CDR3.

This chain links TRBV7-2 with TRBJ2-7; TRBD1 is a possible D gene (6 bases). The length of the CDR3 is 15 residues. Germline V CDR1 and CDR2: SGHTA, FQGNSA. Between the trimmed V and J ends, which lost 6 bases and 4 bases, there was a span of 19 bases. The CDR3, as DNA: TGTGCCAGCAGTCGCCTCGGGGCAGGGGCGTACGAGCAGTACTTC. Protein sequence: CASSRLGAGAYEQYF.

The chain recombines TRBV27 with TRBJ2-1; 11 positions match TRBD1. Germline CDR1 is MNHEY and CDR2 is SMNVEV (reference sequence). V dropped 7 bases and J dropped 6; count of bases not matched to a gene: 8. The CDR3 extends over 15 amino acids. This CDR3 is CASTSVGQGGNEQFF. The CDR3 bases are TGTGCCAGCACCTCTGTGGGACAGGGGGGCAATGAGCAGTTCTTC.

The rearrangement joins TRBV5-1 to TRBJ1-2; no clear D. CDR3 length: 14 amino acids. Germline V gene sequence: CDR1 SGHRS, CDR2 YFSETQ. V lost 0 bases, J lost 7 bases, and 13 bases lay in between. CDR3 region: CASSLGPVLRGYTF. The CDR3 DNA follows: TGCGCCAGCAGCTTGGGTCCGGTCTTGCGTGGCTACACCTTC.

The J gene is TRBJ2-7, the V gene TRBV25-1; D may be TRBD1 (5 bases). Trimming pared 9 bases from V and 4 bases from J, leaving 22 bases between. Germline V gives CDR1 MGHDK, CDR2 SYGVNS. CDR3 length equals 15 residues. The DNA of the CDR3 is TGTGCCAGTTCCAAAAGGGGTGGTGCCACATACGAGCAGTACTTC. It translates to CASSKRGGATYEQYF.